The 25 T cell receptor beta chains reported below all come from one sample, sequenced in a study of regulatory T cells in long-lasting Graves disease. Indicated time point: newly diagnosed GD, antithyroid drugs for less than 3 months. Isolated PBMC RNA provided the starting material for the TCR library. Construction of the TCR beta libraries employed iRepertoire HTBI primers in conjunction with Arm-PCR of CDR3 regions. Using its own MiXCR run on the multiplex PCR reads, TCRdb lists one record per CDR3 protein. The sample shows over 500,000 distinct CDR3 sequences, 16% of them seen only once. These same records also appear under a second study, on T cells in Graves' hyperthyroidism and ophthalmopathy.

This specimen was peripheral blood mononuclear cells (PBMCs), taken at new diagnosis, from a patient treated with antithyroid drugs. The receptor set was obtained from a man between 18 and 35 years old with Graves disease.

Notes on this clonotype: This sequence may be a read error, since a much larger clone differs from it by one base. Likely a read error: the CDR3 ends without its conserved phenylalanine or tryptophan. V is TRBV10-3 and J is TRBJ2-7, with 7 bases that match TRBD2. Germline V CDR1 and CDR2: ENHRY, SYGVKD. After removal of 3 bases from V and 3 bases from J, the junction contained 2 bases not matched to a gene. The CDR3 is 13 residues long. CDR3 DNA sequence: TGTGCCATCAGTGACGGCGGGGGCTACGAGCAGTACTCC. As protein: CAISDGGGYEQYS.

There are many counts of this clonotype. The chain uses TRBV2 and TRBJ1-1, with 7 bases matching TRBD1. The CDR3 runs 13 residues. Germline CDR1 reads SNHLY; CDR2 reads FYNNEI. The V and J ends lost 11 bases and 6 bases, in that order; junction bases with no gene match: 12. The CDR3 nucleotides are TGTGCCTCCGGAGCAGGGGGGATCGCTGAAGCTTTCTTT. As protein: CASGAGGIAEAFF.

The genes are TRBV4-1 and TRBJ2-7; D might be TRBD1 or TRBD2, each matching 5 bases. From germline, CDR1 is MGHRA and CDR2 YSYEKL. Trimming took off 6 bases at V and 7 bases at J, with 16 bases between the two ends. There are 13 residues in the CDR3. Written as DNA, the CDR3 is TGCGCCAGCAGTAACGCCGGGACGGGAGAGCAGTACTTC. Amino acid sequence: CASSNAGTGEQYF.

In this sample, this clonotype turned up many times. The gene calls are TRBV12-3 or TRBV12-4 and TRBJ2-7; D is unresolved. The CDR3 runs to 13 residues. Trimming took 5 bases from V and 2 from J, leaving 10 bases between them. For the CDR3, the DNA is TGTGCCAGCAGTCGAGGACGCCCCTACGAGCAGTACTTC. It codes for CASSRGRPYEQYF.

CDR3 sequence reads: CASSGLLGGGVNEQFF. CDR3 in DNA: TGTGCCAGCAGCGGACTCCTCGGGGGGGGAGTCAATGAGCAGTTCTTC. The chain carries TRBV9 and TRBJ2-1, with 8 nucleotides matching TRBD2. The junction had 11 bases not matched to a gene; V was cut back by 3 bases and J by 6 bases. CDR3 length equals 16 residues. Germline CDR1 and CDR2: SGDLS and YYNGEE.

This chain connects TRBV3-1 to TRBJ2-2; D ambiguous. CDR3 size: 16 residues. Trimming left V 3 bases short and J 3 bases short, with 14 bases between. The V gene's germline CDR1 is LGHDT and CDR2 YNNKEL (reference sequence). The CDR3 region has the DNA TGTGCCAGCAGCCAGCCCCCCGGACGGGACACCGGGGAGCTGTTTTTT. Translating gives CASSQPPGRDTGELFF.

This clonotype has more than one count but fewer than ten. A much larger clone differs by one base, so this may be a read error. The rearrangement uses TRBV12-3 or TRBV12-4 and TRBJ2-1, with D tentatively TRBD2 (7 bases). The CDR3 has 14 amino acids. CDR3 nucleotide sequence: TGTGCCAGCACCCTAGGGGGGGCGATCAATGAGCGGTTCTTC. Residues: CASTLGGAINERFF.

This clonotype came up many times. The chain has TRBV16 and TRBJ2-7; the D gene is possibly TRBD1 (6 bases). This CDR3 has 14 amino acids. Germline V CDR1 and CDR2: KGHSY, FQNENV. Trimming left V 4 bases short and J 9 bases short, with 19 bases between. CDR3 sequence: CASSPTAAQDRQYF. The CDR3 DNA is TGTGCCAGCAGCCCAACCGCCGCGCAGGACAGGCAGTACTTC.

This clonotype was seen repeatedly, ten times or more. The J gene is TRBJ1-1, the V gene TRBV6-1, with D uncertain. Germline-derived CDR1 and CDR2 are MNHNS and SASEGT. CDR3 length equals 13 residues. V gave up 6 bases and J gave up 1 base, with 9 bases separating them. The CDR3 loop is CASRTHGNTEAFF. The CDR3 coding sequence is TGTGCCAGCAGAACGCACGGGAACACTGAAGCTTTCTTT.

In its sample, this clonotype was seen a few times. This may stem from a read error, because a much larger clone lies one nucleotide away. V and J are TRBV12-3 or TRBV12-4 and TRBJ2-7; 15 bases are shared with TRBD2. V was pared by 1 base and J by 12 bases, with 4 bases of the junction left unmatched. The CDR3 extends over 14 amino acids. CDR3 in amino acids: CASSLVGLAGGRYF. DNA of the CDR3: TGTGCCAGCAGTTTAGTGGGACTAGCGGGAGGAAGGTACTTC.

V gene TRBV12-3 or TRBV12-4 combines with J gene TRBJ2-4; D may match TRBD1 or TRBD2 (5 bases each). V was pared by 6 bases and J by 4 bases, with 13 bases between. This CDR3 spans 14 amino acids. This CDR3 reads CASRRGVSKNIQYF. In nucleotides, the CDR3 is TGTGCCAGCAGAAGAGGGGTTTCTAAAAACATTCAGTACTTC.

The chain links TRBV2 to TRBJ1-5; D unresolved. CDR1 and CDR2 from the germline V gene are SNHLY and FYNNEI. The CDR3 covers 15 residues. The V end was cut by 1 base, the J end by 0 bases, with 7 bases between. The CDR3 region is CASSEVGYSNQPQHF. The CDR3 coding sequence is TGTGCCAGCAGTGAAGTCGGTTATAGCAATCAGCCCCAGCATTTT.

V gene TRBV6-2 or TRBV6-3 combines with J gene TRBJ2-3, with a weak D call TRBD2 (5 bases). Between the trimmed V and J ends, which lost 5 bases and 3 bases, there was a span of 12 bases. CDR3 length: 14 residues. Germline V gene data show CDR1 as MNHEY and CDR2 as SVGEGT. The CDR3 loop reads CASSVAGKTDTQYF. In DNA form, the CDR3 reads TGTGCCAGCAGTGTAGCCGGGAAAACAGATACGCAGTATTTT.

This clonotype was counted only a few times. The gene calls are TRBV5-1 and TRBJ2-2; 9 bases are shared with TRBD2. The CDR3 runs to 16 residues. The germline V gene encodes CDR1 SGHRS and CDR2 YFSETQ. The junction had 4 bases not matched to a gene; V was cut back by 0 bases and J by 4 bases. This CDR3 is CASSLVLAGPTGELFF. CDR3 nucleotides: TGCGCCAGCAGCTTGGTTCTAGCGGGACCCACCGGGGAGCTGTTTTTT.

V gene TRBV20-1 combines with J gene TRBJ2-2; 13 positions match TRBD2. Germline V lookup: CDR1 DFQATT, CDR2 SNEGSKA (reference sequence). J gave up 0 bases and V 6 bases, and 7 bases lay outside the gene matches. The CDR3 totals 17 residues. CDR3 sequence (DNA): TGCAGTGCCGATCCGGGACTAGCGGGACCGAACACCGGGGAGCTGTTTTTT. Translated, it gives CSADPGLAGPNTGELFF.

This clonotype has at least ten counts. The gene calls are TRBV11-2 and TRBJ2-3; TRBD1 aligns across 8 bases. The V and J ends lost 5 bases and 2 bases, in that order; junction bases with no gene match: 6. Germline V gene sequence: CDR1 SGHAT, CDR2 FQNNGV. The CDR3 runs to 15 residues. The CDR3 protein is CASSKTGVATDTQYF. The CDR3 region has the DNA TGTGCCAGCAGCAAGACAGGGGTAGCCACAGATACGCAGTATTTT.

This clonotype has a count of ten or more. V is TRBV7-8 and J is TRBJ2-3; no definite D call. Germline V CDR1 and CDR2: SGHVS, FQNEAQ. This CDR3 has 16 residues. V was pared by 5 bases and J by 2 bases, with 17 bases between. The CDR3 protein is CASSPRPAQVTDTQYF. CDR3 bases: TGTGCCAGCAGCCCCCGCCCCGCGCAGGTCACAGATACGCAGTATTTT. Full variable domain (rest looked up from reference TRBV7-8 and TRBJ2-3): GAGVSQSPRYKVAKRGQDVALRCDPISGHVSLFWYQQALGQGPEFLTYFQNEAQLDKSGLPSDRFFAERPEGSVSTLKIQRTQQEDSAVYLCASSPRPAQVTDTQYFGPGTRLTVL.

This clonotype was detected ten times or more. The CDR3 DNA follows: TGTGCCAGCAGTTACTCTACAGTCACAGATACGCAGTATTTT. Translated: CASSYSTVTDTQYF. The genes are TRBV6-2 or TRBV6-3 and TRBJ2-3; D uncertain. Germline V gene sequence: CDR1 MNHEY, CDR2 SVGEGT. V dropped 0 bases and J dropped 2 bases, with 6 bases sitting between them. CDR3 length: 14 amino acids.

The V and J genes are TRBV2 and TRBJ1-4; 7 bases map to TRBD1. The CDR3 totals 14 residues. V lost 5 bases to trimming and J lost 3 bases; unmatched junction nucleotides: 3. Germline CDR1 and CDR2: SNHLY and FYNNEI. For the CDR3, the DNA is TGTGCCAGCAGTTACAGGGGAGCTAATGAAAAACTGTTTTTT. Translating gives CASSYRGANEKLFF.

This clonotype was seen at least ten times. The chain uses TRBV28 and TRBJ1-2, with TRBD1 matching 7 bases. The CDR3 is 13 residues long. The germline CDR1 and CDR2 sequences are MDHEN and SYDVKM. Trimming at V came to 5 bases and at J to 7 bases, leaving 7 bases not matched to a gene. The CDR3 is CASSPDRASGYTF. For the CDR3, the DNA is TGTGCCAGCAGTCCTGACAGGGCTTCTGGCTACACCTTC.

This clonotype was seen more than once but under ten times. The V and J genes are TRBV18 and TRBJ2-5; TRBD1 matches 7 bases. The CDR3 covers 16 residues. Unmatched junction bases numbered 10, after V lost 3 bases and J lost 3 bases. In germline, CDR1 is KGHSH, CDR2 LQKENI. The CDR3 protein is CASSPNRQGKEETQYF. CDR3 in DNA: TGTGCCAGCTCACCTAACCGACAGGGTAAGGAAGAGACCCAGTACTTC.

This clonotype was seen repeatedly, ten times or more. The chain employs TRBV20-1 and TRBJ2-5; D is ambiguous. The CDR3 runs 13 residues. The germline CDR1 and CDR2 sequences are DFQATT and SNEGSKA (reference sequence). The germline V and J ends were trimmed by 1 base and 4 bases, with 10 bases remaining between them. Here the CDR3 reads CSARGSVLETQYF. The CDR3 DNA reads TGCAGTGCTAGAGGTTCAGTTTTAGAGACCCAGTACTTC.

The rearrangement uses TRBV7-6 and TRBJ2-1; 7 bases agree with TRBD2. Trimming at V came to 1 base and at J to 8 bases, leaving 5 bases not matched to a gene. The germline V gene has CDR1 SGHVS and CDR2 FNYEAQ. The CDR3 has 14 residues. The CDR3 loop reads CASSLGGGLDEQFF. CDR3 DNA sequence: TGTGCCAGCAGCTTAGGGGGAGGGCTCGATGAGCAGTTCTTC.

In this sample, this clonotype turned up many times. The chain employs TRBV30 and TRBJ1-1, with D unresolved. The germline V gene has CDR1 GTSNPN and CDR2 SVGIG (reference sequence). V lost 2 bases to trimming and J lost 4 bases, with 11 bases between them. The CDR3 loop spans 13 amino acids. The CDR3 DNA follows: TGTGCCTGGAGTATGGGGAGGATCACTGAAGCTTTCTTT. Amino acids: CAWSMGRITEAFF.

This clonotype was recorded many times. This rearrangement joins TRBV7-9 to TRBJ1-1; weak D call: TRBD1 (6 bases). This CDR3 region has 14 residues. The V and J ends lost 6 bases and 0 bases respectively, with 11 bases between them. Germline-derived CDR1 and CDR2 are SEHNR and FQNEAQ (reference sequence). DNA for the CDR3: TGTGCCAGCAGATCAGGGGTCCTGAACACTGAAGCTTTCTTT. It translates to CASRSGVLNTEAFF.